These 9 T cell receptor beta chains originate from one sample sequenced in a study of blood T cell repertoires in COVID-19. Using immunoSEQ multiplex PCR, the repertoire was profiled, and TCRdb retains in-frame clones only, with some absent. The table records around 300,000 clones, about 90% of them present only once. The material sequenced was PBMCs or T cells enriched from blood (not recorded which). These receptors were collected from a man aged 25 to 40 who had recovered from COVID-19.

This clone was observed a handful of times. The chain joins TRBV5-1 to TRBJ2-7; 12 bases align to TRBD1. The ends lost 4 bases at V and 2 bases at J; junction bases unmatched: 7. The CDR3 runs 16 residues. The germline gives CDR1 SGHRS, CDR2 YFSETQ. CDR3 sequence (DNA): TGCGCCAGCAGCGCGGGACAGGGGGCTGATACCTACGAGCAGTACTTC. Translation gives CASSAGQGADTYEQYF.

The rearrangement uses TRBV7-9 and TRBJ1-6; D unresolved. Looked up from germline, CDR1 is SEHNR and CDR2 is FQNEAQ (reference sequence). V was cut by 5 bases and J by 0 bases, with 11 bases left in between. This CDR3 is 16 amino acids long. Here the CDR3 DNA reads TGTGCCAGCAGCCCACAACAGAGCTCCTATAATTCACCCCTCCACTTT. It is translated as CASSPQQSSYNSPLHF.

This sequence joins TRBV9 and TRBJ1-2; possibly TRBD1 for D (5 bases). Germline CDR1 is SGDLS and CDR2 is YYNGEE. V was cut by 4 bases and J by 0 bases, with 16 bases left in between. The CDR3 has 16 amino acids. The CDR3: CASSKDGHPANYGYTF. The CDR3 bases are TGTGCCAGCAGCAAGGACGGACACCCAGCTAACTATGGCTACACCTTC.

J is TRBJ2-7 and V is TRBV10-3, with a tentative D call TRBD2 (6 bases). In germline, CDR1 is ENHRY, CDR2 SYGVKD. This CDR3 has 17 residues. Trimming took off 8 bases at V and 3 bases at J, with 26 bases between the two ends. The DNA of the CDR3 is TGTGCCATCGCTCCCGAGAGGGGACTGAAGAACCTCTACGAGCAGTACTTC. Its protein is CAIAPERGLKNLYEQYF.

The V call is TRBV29-1, the J call TRBJ2-7; 9 nucleotides align to TRBD2. The CDR3 loop spans 20 amino acids. CDR1 is SQVTM, CDR2 ANQGSEA, per germline. The junction had 25 bases not matched to a gene; V was cut back by 2 bases and J by 5 bases. CDR3 residues: CSVEFGLLGVRRGGRHEQYF. CDR3 DNA: TGCAGCGTTGAATTCGGTCTCTTGGGTGTTCGGCGGGGGGGCCGGCACGAGCAGTACTTC.

The rearrangement joins TRBV19 to TRBJ1-6; TRBD1 matches at 7 bases. Germline V CDR1 and CDR2: LNHDA, SQIVND (reference sequence). V gave up 4 bases and J gave up 8 bases; unmatched junction bases: 5. CDR3 length equals 14 residues. CDR3 nucleotide sequence: TGTGCCAGTAGTACGACAGGGTATGATTCACCCCTCCACTTT. This encodes CASSTTGYDSPLHF.

The V and J genes are TRBV28 and TRBJ2-3, with TRBD1 identical over 9 bases. Unmatched junction bases numbered 6, after V lost 3 bases and J lost 2 bases. This CDR3 has 16 residues. Germline V gene sequence: CDR1 MDHEN, CDR2 SYDVKM. CDR3 amino acids: CASSFRDRVNTDTQYF. CDR3 DNA: TGTGCCAGCAGTTTCAGGGACAGGGTAAACACAGATACGCAGTATTTT.

The chain links TRBV28 to TRBJ2-2; 9 bases are a match to TRBD1. From germline, CDR1 is MDHEN and CDR2 SYDVKM. Trimming at V came to 4 bases and at J to 5 bases, leaving 2 bases not matched to a gene. The CDR3 is made up of 14 amino acids. The CDR3 nucleotides read TGTGCCAGCAGTTCCGGGACAGGGACCGGGGAGCTGTTTTTT. It yields the protein CASSSGTGTGELFF.

This clone was counted once. CDR3 in amino acids: CASSQGPGANVLTF. DNA of the CDR3: TGCGCCAGCAGCCAAGGGCCTGGGGCCAACGTCCTGACTTTC. The chain carries TRBV4-1 and TRBJ2-6; no clear D gene. The CDR3 spans 14 residues. Germline lookup yields CDR1 MGHRA and CDR2 YSYEKL. The germline V and J ends were trimmed by 1 base and 2 bases, with 3 bases remaining between them.